These 10 T cell receptor beta chains came from one sample sequenced in a study of CD8 T cells in Susac syndrome. The RNA, roughly 0.5 to 1 ug, was put through reverse transcription using random hexamers. TCRdb used MiXCR to reprocess the immunoSEQ multiplex PCR reads, holding one entry per CDR3 protein. Here the sample spans 200,000 or so distinct CDR3 sequences, roughly 95% being singletons. Sequencing input: CD4+ T cells from PBMCs. These receptors were taken from a human donor with multiple sclerosis.

The genes are TRBV7-2 and TRBJ1-1; D is undetermined. This CDR3 comprises 13 residues. Germline values: CDR1 SGHTA, CDR2 FQGNSA. The ends were cut back, 5 bases at V and 1 base at J, with 8 bases in the middle. The CDR3 DNA follows: TGTGCCAGCAGCCAAACGGGGAACACTGAAGCTTTCTTT. Its translation is CASSQTGNTEAFF.

The chain links TRBV18 to TRBJ2-3; 9 nucleotides match TRBD1. The CDR3 spans 17 residues. Germline CDR1 is KGHSH and CDR2 is LQKENI. V trimming: 1 base; J trimming: 4 bases; junction bases outside the gene matches: 9. In DNA form, the CDR3 reads TGTGCCAGCTCACCACGCCCGACAGGGGGTGGTTCAGATACGCAGTATTTT. It encodes CASSPRPTGGGSDTQYF.

The J gene is TRBJ2-1, the V gene TRBV6-1; 8 positions match TRBD2. This CDR3 comprises 15 residues. Per germline, CDR1 MNHNS and CDR2 SASEGT. Germline trimming cut 8 bases from V and 0 bases from J; bases unmatched to any gene: 6. The CDR3 here is CASGKRESSYNEQFF. Written as DNA, the CDR3 is TGTGCCAGCGGGAAGCGGGAGAGCTCCTACAATGAGCAGTTCTTC.

The sample holds one count of this clonotype. In DNA, the CDR3 is TGTGCCAGCCTTCCTTGGACTAGCGGATACACCGGGGAGCTGTTTTTT. It yields the protein CASLPWTSGYTGELFF. V usage is TRBV7-2 and J usage is TRBJ2-2; 10 bases are shared with TRBD2. There are 16 residues in the CDR3. Germline V lookup: CDR1 SGHTA, CDR2 FQGNSA. Trimming took 8 bases from V and 3 from J; bases not matched to a gene: 9.

The J gene is TRBJ2-3, the V gene TRBV10-3; tentatively, D is TRBD1 (6 bases). V was pared by 0 bases and J by 0 bases, with 13 bases between. The CDR3 contains 17 residues. Germline loops: CDR1 ENHRY, CDR2 SYGVKD. CDR3 protein: CAISESQRTVSTDTQYF. The DNA of the CDR3 is TGTGCCATCAGTGAGTCCCAGAGGACAGTAAGCACAGATACGCAGTATTTT.

The rearrangement uses TRBV30 and TRBJ2-3; TRBD1 agrees at 11 bases. The germline gives CDR1 GTSNPN, CDR2 SVGIG (reference sequence). This CDR3 comprises 16 residues. Trimming removed 0 bases from V and 6 bases from J; junction bases left unmatched: 8. CDR3 sequence (DNA): TGTGCCTGGAGTGTGGGGACAGGGGGAATCGAGGATACGCAGTATTTT. Amino acids: CAWSVGTGGIEDTQYF.

This rearrangement joins TRBV29-1 to TRBJ1-4; 11 bases line up with TRBD1. CDR1 and CDR2 (germline): SQVTM, ANQGSEA. Trimming cost V 7 bases and J 8 bases; bases outside gene matches: 3. The CDR3 contains 12 residues. CDR3 residues: CSAGTGGEKLFF. Here the CDR3 DNA reads TGCAGCGCCGGGACAGGGGGAGAAAAACTGTTTTTT.

The chain carries TRBV12-3 or TRBV12-4 and TRBJ2-3; D is perhaps TRBD2 (7 bases). The ends were cut back, 4 bases at V and 6 bases at J, with 17 bases in the middle. The CDR3 runs 15 residues. In DNA form, the CDR3 reads TGTGCCAGCAGTTCCCAGCGGGACAAACTCGATACGCAGTATTTT. Protein: CASSSQRDKLDTQYF.

CDR3 coding DNA: TGCAGCGTTGAAGCCTACGCCTCAACTGAAGCTTTCTTT. This sequence encodes CSVEAYASTEAFF. The chain uses TRBV29-1 and TRBJ1-1; D is ambiguous. Germline CDR1 is SQVTM and CDR2 is ANQGSEA. The CDR3 runs to 13 residues. The germline V and J ends were trimmed by 1 base and 5 bases, with 11 bases remaining between them.

This CDR3 reads CSAVAGGIGSYNSPLHF. The DNA of the CDR3 is TGCAGTGCCGTGGCGGGGGGGATCGGCTCCTATAATTCACCCCTCCACTTT. The chain uses TRBV20-1 and TRBJ1-6; D might be TRBD1 (5 bases). There are 17 residues in the CDR3. V lost 6 bases and J lost 0, with 18 bases in between. The germline V gene has CDR1 DFQATT and CDR2 SNEGSKA (reference sequence).